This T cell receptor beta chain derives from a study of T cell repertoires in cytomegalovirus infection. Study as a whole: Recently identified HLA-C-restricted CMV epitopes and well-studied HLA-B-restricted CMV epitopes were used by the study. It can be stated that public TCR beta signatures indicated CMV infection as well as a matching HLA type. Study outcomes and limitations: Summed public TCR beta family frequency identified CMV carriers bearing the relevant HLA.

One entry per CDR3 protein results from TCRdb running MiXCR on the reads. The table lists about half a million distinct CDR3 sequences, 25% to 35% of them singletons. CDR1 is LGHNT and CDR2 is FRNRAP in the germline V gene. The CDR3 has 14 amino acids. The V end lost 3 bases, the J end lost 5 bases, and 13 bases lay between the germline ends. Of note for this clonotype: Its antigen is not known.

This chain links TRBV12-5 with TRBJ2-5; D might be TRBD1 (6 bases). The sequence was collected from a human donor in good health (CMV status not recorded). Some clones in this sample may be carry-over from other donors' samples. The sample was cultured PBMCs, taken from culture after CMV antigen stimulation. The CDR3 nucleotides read TGTGCTAGTGGTTTATGGGGGCGCACGGAGACCCAGTACTTC. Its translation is CASGLWGRTETQYF.